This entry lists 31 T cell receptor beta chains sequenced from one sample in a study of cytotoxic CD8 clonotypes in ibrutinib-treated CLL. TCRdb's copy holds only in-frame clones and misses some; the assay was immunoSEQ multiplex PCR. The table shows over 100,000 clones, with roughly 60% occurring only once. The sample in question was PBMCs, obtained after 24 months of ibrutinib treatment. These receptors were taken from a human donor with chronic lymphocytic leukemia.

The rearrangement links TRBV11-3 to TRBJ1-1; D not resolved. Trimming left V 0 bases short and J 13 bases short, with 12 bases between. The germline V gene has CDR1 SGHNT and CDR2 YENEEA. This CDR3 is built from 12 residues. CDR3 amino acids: CASSLDRSFGFF. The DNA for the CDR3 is TGTGCCAGCAGCTTAGATCGATCTTTCGGTTTCTTT. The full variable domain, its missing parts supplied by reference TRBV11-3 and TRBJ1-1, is EAGVVQSPRYKIIEKKQPVAFWCNPISGHNTLYWYLQNLGQGPELLIRYENEEAVDDSQLPKDRFSAERLKGVDSTLKIQPAELGDSAVYLCASSLDRSFGFFGQGTRLTVV.

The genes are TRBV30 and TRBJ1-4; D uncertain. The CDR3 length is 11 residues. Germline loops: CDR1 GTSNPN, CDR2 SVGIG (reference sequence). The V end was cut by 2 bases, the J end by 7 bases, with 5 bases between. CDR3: CAWSQVEKLFF. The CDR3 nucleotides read TGTGCCTGGAGTCAAGTTGAAAAACTGTTTTTT.

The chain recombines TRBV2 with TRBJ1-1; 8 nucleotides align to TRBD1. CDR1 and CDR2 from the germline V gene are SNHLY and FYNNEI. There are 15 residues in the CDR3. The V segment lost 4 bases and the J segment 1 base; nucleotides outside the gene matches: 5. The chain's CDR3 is CASSAGQGTNTEAFF. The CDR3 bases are TGTGCCAGCAGTGCAGGACAGGGCACGAACACTGAAGCTTTCTTT.

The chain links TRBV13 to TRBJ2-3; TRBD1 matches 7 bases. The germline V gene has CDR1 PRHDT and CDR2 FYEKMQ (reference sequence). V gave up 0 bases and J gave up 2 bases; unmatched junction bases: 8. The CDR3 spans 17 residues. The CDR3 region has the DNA TGTGCCAGCAGCTTAGGGGGTACAGGGGCCTTCACAGATACGCAGTATTTT. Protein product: CASSLGGTGAFTDTQYF.

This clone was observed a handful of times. As DNA, the CDR3 is TGTGCCAGCAGATACAGGGGGCTCCAAGAGACCCAGTACTTC. Translated, it gives CASRYRGLQETQYF. The chain employs TRBV2 and TRBJ2-5; TRBD1 matches at 9 bases. With V trimmed by 6 bases and J by 1 base, 3 bases remained unmatched. CDR1 SNHLY and CDR2 FYNNEI come from the germline V gene. This CDR3 comprises 14 residues.

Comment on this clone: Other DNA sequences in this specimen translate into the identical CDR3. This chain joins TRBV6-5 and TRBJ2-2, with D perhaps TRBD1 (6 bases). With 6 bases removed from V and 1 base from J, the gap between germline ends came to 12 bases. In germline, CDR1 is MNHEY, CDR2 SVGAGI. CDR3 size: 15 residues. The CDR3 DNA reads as TGTGCCAGCAGGCCGCCGGGACAGAACACCGGGGAGCTGTTTTTT. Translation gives CASRPPGQNTGELFF.

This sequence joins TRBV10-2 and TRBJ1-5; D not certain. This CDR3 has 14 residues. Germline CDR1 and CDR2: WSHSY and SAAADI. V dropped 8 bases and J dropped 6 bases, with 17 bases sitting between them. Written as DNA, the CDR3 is TGCGCCAGCTCCCCCCCAGGCGATATTCAGCCCCAGCATTTT. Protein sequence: CASSPPGDIQPQHF.

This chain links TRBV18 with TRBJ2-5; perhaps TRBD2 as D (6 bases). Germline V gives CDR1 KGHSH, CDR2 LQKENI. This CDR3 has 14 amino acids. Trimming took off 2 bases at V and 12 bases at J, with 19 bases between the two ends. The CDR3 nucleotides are TGTGCCAGCTCACCAGGCTCTAGCGAATTGGGGGAGTACTTC. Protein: CASSPGSSELGEYF. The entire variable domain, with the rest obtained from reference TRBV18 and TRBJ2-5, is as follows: NAGVMQNPRHLVRRRGQEARLRCSPMKGHSHVYWYRQLPEEGLKFMVYLQKENIIDESGMPKERFSAEFPKEGPSILRIQQVVRGDSAAYFCASSPGSSELGEYFGPGTRLLVL.

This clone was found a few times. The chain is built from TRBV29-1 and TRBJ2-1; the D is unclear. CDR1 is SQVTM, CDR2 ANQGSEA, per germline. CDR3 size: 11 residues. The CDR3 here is CLAQQGHEQFF. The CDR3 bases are TGCCTGGCCCAGCAAGGGCATGAGCAGTTCTTC.

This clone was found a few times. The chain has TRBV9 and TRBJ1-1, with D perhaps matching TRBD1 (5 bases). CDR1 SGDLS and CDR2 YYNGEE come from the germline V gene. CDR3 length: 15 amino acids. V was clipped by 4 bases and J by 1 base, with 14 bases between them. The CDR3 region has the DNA TGTGCCAGCAGCTCTAATCAGGGTCGGAACACTGAAGCTTTCTTT. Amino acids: CASSSNQGRNTEAFF.

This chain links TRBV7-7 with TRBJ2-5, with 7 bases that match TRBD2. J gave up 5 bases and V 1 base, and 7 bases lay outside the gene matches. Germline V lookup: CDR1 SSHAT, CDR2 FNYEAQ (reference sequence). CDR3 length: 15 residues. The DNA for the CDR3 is TGTGCCAGCAGCTTAGTTCGGGGGGTAGCGGAGACCCAGTACTTC. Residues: CASSLVRGVAETQYF.

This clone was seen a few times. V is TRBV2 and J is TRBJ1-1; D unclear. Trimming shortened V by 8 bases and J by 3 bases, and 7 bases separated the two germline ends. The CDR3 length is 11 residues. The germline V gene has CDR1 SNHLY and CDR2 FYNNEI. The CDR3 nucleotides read TGTGCCAGCCTGATAGACACTGAAGCTTTCTTT. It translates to CASLIDTEAFF.

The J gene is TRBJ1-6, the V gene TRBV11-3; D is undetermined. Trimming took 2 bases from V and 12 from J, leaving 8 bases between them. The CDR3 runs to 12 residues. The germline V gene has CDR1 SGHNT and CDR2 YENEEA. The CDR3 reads CASSLSPRPLHF. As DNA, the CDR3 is TGTGCCAGCAGCTTATCTCCTCGACCCCTCCACTTT.

Here the CDR3 reads CASTPAHSVEAFF. DNA for the CDR3: TGTGCCAGTACCCCCGCGCATTCGGTTGAAGCTTTCTTT. This chain connects TRBV19 to TRBJ1-1, with unresolved D. The CDR3 is 13 amino acids. Germline V gives CDR1 LNHDA, CDR2 SQIVND (reference sequence). V shed 7 bases and J shed 7 bases, with 16 bases lying between them.

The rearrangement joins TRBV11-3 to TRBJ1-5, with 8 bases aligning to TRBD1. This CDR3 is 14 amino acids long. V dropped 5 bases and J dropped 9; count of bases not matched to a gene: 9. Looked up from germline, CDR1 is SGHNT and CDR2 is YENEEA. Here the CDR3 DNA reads TGTGCCAGCAGCCCGGACAGGGAGGGTCGGCCCCAGCATTTT. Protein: CASSPDREGRPQHF.

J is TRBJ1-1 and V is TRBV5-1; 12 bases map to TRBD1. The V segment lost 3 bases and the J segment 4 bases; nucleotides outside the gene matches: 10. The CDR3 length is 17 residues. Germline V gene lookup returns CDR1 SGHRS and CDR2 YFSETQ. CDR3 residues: CASSWGPGQGASTEAFF. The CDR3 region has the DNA TGCGCCAGCAGCTGGGGACCGGGACAGGGGGCGTCCACTGAAGCTTTCTTT.

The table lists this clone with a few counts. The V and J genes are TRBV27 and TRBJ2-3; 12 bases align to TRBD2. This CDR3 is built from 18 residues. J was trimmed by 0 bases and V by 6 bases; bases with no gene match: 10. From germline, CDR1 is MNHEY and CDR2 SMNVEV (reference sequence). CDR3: CASSPRPTSGGSTDTQYF. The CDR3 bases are TGTGCCAGCAGCCCGCGTCCGACTAGCGGGGGAAGCACAGATACGCAGTATTTT.

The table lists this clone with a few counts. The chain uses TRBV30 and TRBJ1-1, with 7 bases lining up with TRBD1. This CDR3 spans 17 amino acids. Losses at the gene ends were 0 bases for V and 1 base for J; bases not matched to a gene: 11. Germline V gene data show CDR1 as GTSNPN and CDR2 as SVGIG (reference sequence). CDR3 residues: CAWSVLGTVRRNTEAFF. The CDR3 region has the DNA TGTGCCTGGAGTGTATTAGGGACAGTCCGGAGGAACACTGAAGCTTTCTTT.

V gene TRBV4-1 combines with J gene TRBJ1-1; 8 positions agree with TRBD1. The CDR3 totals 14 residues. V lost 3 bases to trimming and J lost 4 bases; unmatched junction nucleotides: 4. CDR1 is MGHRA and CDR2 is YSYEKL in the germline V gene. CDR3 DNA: TGCGCCAGCAGCCAGGTACAGGGGGGCACTGAAGCTTTCTTT. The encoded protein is CASSQVQGGTEAFF.

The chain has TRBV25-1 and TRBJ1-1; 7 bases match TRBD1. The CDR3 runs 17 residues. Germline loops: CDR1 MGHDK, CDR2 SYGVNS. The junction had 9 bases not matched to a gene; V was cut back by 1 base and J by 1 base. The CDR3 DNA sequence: TGTGCCAGCAGTGAATTCCGAATCGACAGGGCGAACACTGAAGCTTTCTTT. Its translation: CASSEFRIDRANTEAFF.

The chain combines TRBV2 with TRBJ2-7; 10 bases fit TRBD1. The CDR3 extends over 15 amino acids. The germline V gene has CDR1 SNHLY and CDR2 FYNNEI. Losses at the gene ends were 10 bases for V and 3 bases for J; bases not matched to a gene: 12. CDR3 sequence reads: CAILSRDRGFYEQYF. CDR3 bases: TGTGCCATCCTGTCCCGGGACAGGGGATTCTACGAGCAGTACTTC.

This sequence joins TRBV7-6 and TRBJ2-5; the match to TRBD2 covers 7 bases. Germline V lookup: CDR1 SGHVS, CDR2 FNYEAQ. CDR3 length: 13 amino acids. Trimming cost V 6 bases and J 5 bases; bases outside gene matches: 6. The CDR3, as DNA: TGTGCCAGCAGTTTTAGTAGCGGGGAGACCCAGTACTTC. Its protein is CASSFSSGETQYF.

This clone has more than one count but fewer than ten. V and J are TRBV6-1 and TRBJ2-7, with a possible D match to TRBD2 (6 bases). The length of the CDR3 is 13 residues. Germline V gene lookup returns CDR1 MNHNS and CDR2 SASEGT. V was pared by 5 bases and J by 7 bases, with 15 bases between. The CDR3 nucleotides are TGTGCCAGCAGTTTCAATGGGGCGGGGGAGCAGTACTTC. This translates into CASSFNGAGEQYF.

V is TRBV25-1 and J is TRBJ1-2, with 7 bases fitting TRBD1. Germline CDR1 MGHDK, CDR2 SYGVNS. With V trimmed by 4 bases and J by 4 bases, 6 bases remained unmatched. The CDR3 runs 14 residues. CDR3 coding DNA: TGTGCCAGCAGTGTAGGGGGCCTGGGCTATGGCTACACCTTC. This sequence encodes CASSVGGLGYGYTF.

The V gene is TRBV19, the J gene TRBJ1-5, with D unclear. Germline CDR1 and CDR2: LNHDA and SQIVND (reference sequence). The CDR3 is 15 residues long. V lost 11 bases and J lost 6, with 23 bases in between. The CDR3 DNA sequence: TGTGCCCCCGACAAATCGACAACGATCATTCAGCCCCAGCATTTT. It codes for CAPDKSTTIIQPQHF.

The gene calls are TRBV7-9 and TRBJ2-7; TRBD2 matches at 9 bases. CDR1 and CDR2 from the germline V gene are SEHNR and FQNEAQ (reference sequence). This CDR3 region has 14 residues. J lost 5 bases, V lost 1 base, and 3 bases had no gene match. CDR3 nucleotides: TGTGCCAGCAGCTTAGGCGGGGGGGCCGACGAGCAGTACTTC. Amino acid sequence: CASSLGGGADEQYF.

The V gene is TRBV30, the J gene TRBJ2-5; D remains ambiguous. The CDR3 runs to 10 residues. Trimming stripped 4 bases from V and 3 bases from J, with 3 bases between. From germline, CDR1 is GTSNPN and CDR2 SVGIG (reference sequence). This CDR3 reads CAWKEETQYF. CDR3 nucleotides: TGTGCCTGGAAAGAAGAGACCCAGTACTTC.

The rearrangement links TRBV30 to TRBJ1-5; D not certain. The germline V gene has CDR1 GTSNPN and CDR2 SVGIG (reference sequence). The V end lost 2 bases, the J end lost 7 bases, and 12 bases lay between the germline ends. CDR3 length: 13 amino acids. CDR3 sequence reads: CAWSKDLGQPQHF. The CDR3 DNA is TGTGCCTGGAGTAAAGACCTGGGGCAGCCCCAGCATTTT.

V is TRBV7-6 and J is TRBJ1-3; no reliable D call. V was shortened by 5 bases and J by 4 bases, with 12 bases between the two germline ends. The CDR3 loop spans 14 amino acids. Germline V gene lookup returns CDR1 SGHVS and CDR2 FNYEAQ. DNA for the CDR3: TGTGCCAGCAGCGACCTAATGCTGGGAAACACCATATATTTT. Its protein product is CASSDLMLGNTIYF.

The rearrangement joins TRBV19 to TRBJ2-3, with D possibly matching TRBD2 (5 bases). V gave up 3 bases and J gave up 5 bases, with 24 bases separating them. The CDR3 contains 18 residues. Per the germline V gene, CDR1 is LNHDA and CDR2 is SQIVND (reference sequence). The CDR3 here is CASSIVGTPRTGLDTQYF. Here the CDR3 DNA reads TGTGCCAGTAGTATTGTGGGAACCCCGCGGACTGGCCTAGATACGCAGTATTTT.

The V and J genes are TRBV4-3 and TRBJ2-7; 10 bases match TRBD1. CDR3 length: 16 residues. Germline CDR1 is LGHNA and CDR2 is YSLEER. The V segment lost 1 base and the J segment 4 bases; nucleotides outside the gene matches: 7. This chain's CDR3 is CASSQGAGTGVYEQYF. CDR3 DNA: TGCGCCAGCAGCCAAGGTGCCGGGACAGGGGTTTACGAGCAGTACTTC.